The clone carrying this T cell receptor beta chain came up many times. Its specificity is unknown. The sample originates from a study of glioma-infiltrating T cells. Study-level points and caveats: Tissue-blood divergence was below expectation in non-neoplastic patients, above in gliomas.

TCR alpha and beta CDR3 regions were amplified from RNA using iRepertoire nested multiplex PCR. A single record per CDR3 protein comes from TCRdb applying MiXCR to the multiplex PCR reads. The data show approximately 190,000 distinct CDR3 sequences, with 32% seen just once and about 19% held by the top ten. The germline gives CDR1 MNHNS, CDR2 SASEGT. V was trimmed by 6 bases and J by 7 bases, leaving 12 bases between them. The CDR3 contains 12 residues. The chain employs TRBV6-1 and TRBJ2-5; D gene unclear. The material sequenced was glioma tissue, nonneoplastic brain tissue, or PBMCs (not recorded which). The sequence came from a human donor with low-grade glioma or glioblastoma, undergoing nonglioma brain surgery, or in good health (not recorded which). The DNA for the CDR3 is TGTGCCAGCAGCCTCGCTAAGGGGACCCAGTACTTC. Its protein product is CASSLAKGTQYF.